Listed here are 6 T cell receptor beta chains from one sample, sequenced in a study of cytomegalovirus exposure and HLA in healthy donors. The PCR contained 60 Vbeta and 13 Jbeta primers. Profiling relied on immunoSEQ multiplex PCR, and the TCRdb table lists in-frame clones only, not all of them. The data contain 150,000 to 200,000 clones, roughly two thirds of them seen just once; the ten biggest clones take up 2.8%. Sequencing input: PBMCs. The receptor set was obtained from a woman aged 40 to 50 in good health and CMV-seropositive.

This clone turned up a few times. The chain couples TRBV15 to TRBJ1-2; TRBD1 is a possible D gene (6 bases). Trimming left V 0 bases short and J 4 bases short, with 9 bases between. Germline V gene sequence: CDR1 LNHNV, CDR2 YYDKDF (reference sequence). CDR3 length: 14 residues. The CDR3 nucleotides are TGTGCCACCAGCAGAGAGCAGGGGAGCTATGGCTACACCTTC. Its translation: CATSREQGSYGYTF.

The CDR3 DNA is TGTGCCAGCACCACCCCTACCGTCGCAGATACGCAGTATTTT. This encodes CASTTPTVADTQYF. V usage is TRBV11-1 and J usage is TRBJ2-3; D is unclear. The V and J ends lost 7 bases and 4 bases respectively, with 15 bases between them. Germline V gene lookup returns CDR1 SGHAT and CDR2 FQDESV (reference sequence). The CDR3 totals 14 residues.

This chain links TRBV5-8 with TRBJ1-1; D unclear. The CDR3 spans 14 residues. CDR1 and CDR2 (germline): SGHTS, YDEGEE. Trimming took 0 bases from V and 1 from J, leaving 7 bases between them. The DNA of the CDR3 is TGTGCCAGCAGCTTGGACAGAACGAACACTGAAGCTTTCTTT. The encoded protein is CASSLDRTNTEAFF.

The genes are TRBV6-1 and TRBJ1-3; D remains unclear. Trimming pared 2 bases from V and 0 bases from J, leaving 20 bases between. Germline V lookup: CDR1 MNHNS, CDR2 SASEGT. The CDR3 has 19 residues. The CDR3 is CASSEQVPTLRLSGNTIYF. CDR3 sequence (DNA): TGTGCCAGCAGTGAACAGGTTCCTACCCTACGGCTCTCTGGAAACACCATATATTTT.

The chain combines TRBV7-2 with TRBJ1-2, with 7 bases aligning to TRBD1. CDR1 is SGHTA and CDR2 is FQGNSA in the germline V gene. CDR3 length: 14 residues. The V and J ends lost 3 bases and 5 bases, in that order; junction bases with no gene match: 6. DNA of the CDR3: TGTGCCAGCAGCTTGATACAGGGGCCATATGGCTACACCTTC. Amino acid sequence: CASSLIQGPYGYTF.

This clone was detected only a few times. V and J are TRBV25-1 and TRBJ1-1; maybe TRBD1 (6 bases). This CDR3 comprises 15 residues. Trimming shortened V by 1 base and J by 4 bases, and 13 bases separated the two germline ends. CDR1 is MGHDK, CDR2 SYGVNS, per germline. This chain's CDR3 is CASSESQGKVTEAFF. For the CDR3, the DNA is TGTGCCAGCAGTGAATCCCAGGGGAAGGTCACTGAAGCTTTCTTT.